This entry concerns a single T cell receptor (beta chain). Assay used: immunoSEQ multiplex PCR; TCRdb lists only in-frame clones, some missing. The top ten clones hold about 2.5% of a sample with 59,000 or so clones, approximately 90% of them seen once. Germline assignment: CDR1 GTSNPN and CDR2 SVGIG (reference sequence). The CDR3 length is 15 residues. The V gene end was trimmed by 3 bases and the J gene end by 7 bases; junction bases not matched to a gene: 9. This record belongs to a study of T cell changes during pregnancy in multiple sclerosis. This chain connects TRBV30 to TRBJ1-6; 7 nucleotides match TRBD1. Sample: peripheral blood, taken in the third trimester of pregnancy. The receptor was isolated from a female donor in good health, enrolled as a control in a pregnancy study. In nucleotides, the CDR3 is TGTGCCTGGAGCCGACAGGGCCGGGACAATTCACCCCTCCACTTT. Translation: CAWSRQGRDNSPLHF.